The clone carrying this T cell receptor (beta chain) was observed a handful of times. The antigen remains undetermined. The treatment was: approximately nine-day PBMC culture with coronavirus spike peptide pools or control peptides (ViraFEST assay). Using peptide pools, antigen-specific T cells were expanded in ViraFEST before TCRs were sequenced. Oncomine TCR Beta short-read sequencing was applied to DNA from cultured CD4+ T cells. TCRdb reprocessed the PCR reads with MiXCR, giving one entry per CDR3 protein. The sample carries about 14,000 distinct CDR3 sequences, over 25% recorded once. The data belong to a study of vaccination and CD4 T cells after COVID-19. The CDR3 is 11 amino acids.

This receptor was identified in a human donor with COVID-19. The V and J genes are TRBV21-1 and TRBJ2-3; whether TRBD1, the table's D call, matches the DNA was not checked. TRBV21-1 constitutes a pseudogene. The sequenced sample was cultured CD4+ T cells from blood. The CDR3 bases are TGTGCCAGCAGGGACAGGGATACGCAGTATTTT. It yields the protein CASRDRDTQYF.